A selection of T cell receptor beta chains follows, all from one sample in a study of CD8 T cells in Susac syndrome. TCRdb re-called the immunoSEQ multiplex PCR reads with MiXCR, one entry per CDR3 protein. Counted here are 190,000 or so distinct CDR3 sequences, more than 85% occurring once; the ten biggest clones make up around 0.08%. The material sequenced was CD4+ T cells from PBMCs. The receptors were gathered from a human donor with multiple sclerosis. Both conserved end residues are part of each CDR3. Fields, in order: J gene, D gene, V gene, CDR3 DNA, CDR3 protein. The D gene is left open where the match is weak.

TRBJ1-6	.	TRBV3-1	TGTGCCAGCAGCCAAGATCAGGCGAGTTCACCCCTCCACTTT	CASSQDQASSPLHF
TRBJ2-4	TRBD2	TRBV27	TGTGCCAGCAGTTCAGCGGGGCGGGAAAACATTCAGTACTTC	CASSSAGRENIQYF
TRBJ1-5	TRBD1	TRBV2	TGTGCCAGCAGTGGGCAGGACAGGGTGGATCAGCCCCAGCATTTT	CASSGQDRVDQPQHF
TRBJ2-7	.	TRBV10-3	TGTGCCATCAGTCCGACGTCAGGGCAGGGGGGCGACGAGCAGTACTTC	CAISPTSGQGGDEQYF
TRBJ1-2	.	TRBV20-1	TGCAGTGCTAGCAACGGCTATGGCTACACCTTC	CSASNGYGYTF
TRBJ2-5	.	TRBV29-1	TGCAGCCCCCGGACCCTCAGGGGCACCCAGTACTTC	CSPRTLRGTQYF
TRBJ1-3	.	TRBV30	TGTGCCTGGAAGTCGATCATCGAAAACACCATATATTTT	CAWKSIIENTIYF
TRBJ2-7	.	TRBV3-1	TGTGCCAGCAGCCAAGGATTGGTGGGGGGCTACGAGCAGTACTTC	CASSQGLVGGYEQYF
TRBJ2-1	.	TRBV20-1	TGCAGTGCTAGAGATATAACTAGTTCCACCTACAATGAGCAGTTCTTC	CSARDITSSTYNEQFF
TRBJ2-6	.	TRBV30	TGTGCCTGGGCTAGACAGGCCTCTGGGGCCAACGTCCTGACTTTC	CAWARQASGANVLTF
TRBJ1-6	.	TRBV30	TGTGCCTGGAGTGTCTTAATCACCGGTTCACCCCTCCACTTT	CAWSVLITGSPLHF
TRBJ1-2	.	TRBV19	TGTGCCAGTAAGGAAACGGGGTTGAACTATGGCTACACCTTC	CASKETGLNYGYTF
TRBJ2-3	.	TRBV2	TGTGCCAGCGGTGAGAGCAGGGACAAGCAGGAAGATACGCAGTATTTT	CASGESRDKQEDTQYF